The 15 T cell receptor beta chains below all came from one sample that was sequenced in a study of blood T cell repertoires in COVID-19. TCRdb's table, derived via immunoSEQ multiplex PCR, lists solely in-frame clones and lacks some. The sample carries around 250,000 clones, 80% to 90% recorded once. Material: PBMCs or T cells enriched from blood (not recorded which). Receptor source: a woman between 50 and 59 years old who had recovered from COVID-19.

V usage is TRBV5-1 and J usage is TRBJ2-5; 12 bases match TRBD2. J was trimmed by 1 base and V by 4 bases; bases with no gene match: 8. Per the germline V gene, CDR1 is SGHRS and CDR2 is YFSETQ. CDR3 size: 17 residues. DNA for the CDR3: TGCGCCAGCAGCCCTATCTGGACTAGCGGGACCCAAGAGACCCAGTACTTC. Amino acid sequence: CASSPIWTSGTQETQYF.

The chain recombines TRBV6-5 with TRBJ2-2; 8 bases fit TRBD2. Unmatched junction bases numbered 3, after V lost 6 bases and J lost 3 bases. This CDR3 has 14 amino acids. Germline-derived CDR1 and CDR2 are MNHEY and SVGAGI. CDR3: CASSSGSYTGELFF. The CDR3 bases are TGTGCCAGCAGCAGCGGGAGCTACACCGGGGAGCTGTTTTTT.

CDR3 in amino acids: CASSSRQSNSPLHF. The CDR3 DNA reads TGTGCCAGCAGCTCCCGACAGAGTAATTCACCCCTCCACTTT. The chain links TRBV11-1 to TRBJ1-6, with D maybe TRBD1 (5 bases). The germline CDR1 and CDR2 sequences are SGHAT and FQDESV (reference sequence). The germline V and J ends were trimmed by 4 bases and 6 bases, with 10 bases remaining between them. The CDR3 runs to 14 residues.

J is TRBJ1-6 and V is TRBV2; TRBD1 matches 7 bases. V lost 11 bases and J lost 6; bases outside the gene matches: 10. Germline V lookup: CDR1 SNHLY, CDR2 FYNNEI. This CDR3 has 14 residues. The CDR3 here is CAGETGWANSPLHF. CDR3 nucleotides: TGTGCCGGCGAGACAGGGTGGGCTAATTCACCCCTCCACTTT.

In DNA, the CDR3 is TGTGCCAGCAGGCCATTAGGGGGCGCCTACGAGCAGTACTTC. Translation gives CASRPLGGAYEQYF. The rearrangement uses TRBV28 and TRBJ2-7; 7 bases map to TRBD1. The CDR3 length is 14 residues. The V gene end was trimmed by 6 bases and the J gene end by 2 bases; junction bases not matched to a gene: 7. Germline CDR1 MDHEN, CDR2 SYDVKM.

This clone occurred once. The rearrangement links TRBV7-9 to TRBJ2-7, with 11 bases identical to TRBD1. This CDR3 comprises 17 residues. Germline CDR1 SEHNR, CDR2 FQNEAQ (reference sequence). V gave up 2 bases and J gave up 0 bases; unmatched junction bases: 6. For the CDR3, the DNA is TGTGCCAGCAGCTTAAGAGGACAGGGGGCGAGCTCCTACGAGCAGTACTTC. It is translated as CASSLRGQGASSYEQYF.

This chain's CDR3 is CASSHHRRLAGYNEQFF. CDR3 in DNA: TGTGCCAGTAGTCACCACCGCCGACTAGCGGGATACAATGAGCAGTTCTTC. This chain uses TRBV19 with TRBJ2-1; 11 positions match TRBD2. The CDR3 is 17 amino acids. Per germline, CDR1 LNHDA and CDR2 SQIVND (reference sequence). The V and J ends lost 5 bases and 4 bases, in that order; junction bases with no gene match: 10.

The chain joins TRBV19 to TRBJ2-6; possible D gene TRBD1, 6 bases. Trimming cost V 6 bases and J 0 bases, with 18 bases left between them. CDR3 length equals 18 residues. Germline CDR1 is LNHDA and CDR2 is SQIVND (reference sequence). The CDR3 sequence is CASRPTRDKTSGANVLTF. The CDR3 DNA is TGTGCCAGTAGACCGACCCGGGACAAAACCTCTGGGGCCAACGTCCTGACTTTC.

This chain links TRBV7-3 with TRBJ2-2; possible D gene TRBD1, 5 bases. With 8 bases removed from V and 2 bases from J, the gap between germline ends came to 9 bases. The length of the CDR3 is 13 residues. CDR1 and CDR2 from the germline V gene are SGHTA and FQGTGA. This CDR3 reads CASGHKNTGELFF. The CDR3 nucleotides read TGTGCCAGCGGACACAAAAACACCGGGGAGCTGTTTTTT. Together with reference TRBV7-3 and TRBJ2-2, the CDR3 gives the full variable domain: GAGVSQTPSNKVTEKGKYVELRCDPISGHTALYWYRQSLGQGPEFLIYFQGTGAADDSGLPNDRFFAVRPEGSVSTLKIQRTERGDSAVYLCASGHKNTGELFFGEGSRLTVL.

The chain is built from TRBV24-1 and TRBJ2-1, with D possibly TRBD2 on 6 matching bases. The CDR3 consists of 14 residues. Germline CDR1 KGHDR, CDR2 SFDVKD. V was cut by 9 bases and J by 3 bases, with 14 bases left in between. Here the CDR3 reads CATGTSRNYNEQFF. CDR3 DNA: TGTGCCACCGGAACTAGCCGGAACTACAATGAGCAGTTCTTC.

The V gene is TRBV5-4, the J gene TRBJ2-3, with TRBD2 matching over 10 bases. The trim removed 0 bases at V and 3 bases at J, leaving 13 bases unmatched. The CDR3 has 19 residues. The germline gives CDR1 SGHNT, CDR2 YYREEE (reference sequence). The CDR3 sequence: CASSLGVLAGVGVTDTQYF. In DNA form, the CDR3 reads TGTGCCAGCAGCTTGGGTGTTCTAGCGGGAGTCGGTGTAACAGATACGCAGTATTTT.

This chain connects TRBV15 to TRBJ2-1; the match to TRBD2 covers 11 bases. The V segment lost 3 bases and the J segment 1 base; nucleotides outside the gene matches: 5. Germline loops: CDR1 LNHNV, CDR2 YYDKDF (reference sequence). The CDR3 covers 17 residues. CDR3 protein: CATSSFTSGSSYNEQFF. DNA of the CDR3: TGTGCCACCAGCAGCTTTACTAGCGGGAGTTCCTACAATGAGCAGTTCTTC.

The V gene is TRBV7-9, the J gene TRBJ1-1, with TRBD1 matching over 10 bases. V lost 5 bases to trimming and J lost 4 bases; unmatched junction nucleotides: 7. Per the germline V gene, CDR1 is SEHNR and CDR2 is FQNEAQ (reference sequence). This CDR3 has 15 amino acids. For the CDR3, the DNA is TGTGCCAGCAGCCCTCGACAGGGGGCGACCACTGAAGCTTTCTTT. Protein product: CASSPRQGATTEAFF.

The V call is TRBV19, the J call TRBJ2-3; D gene ambiguous. The CDR3 extends over 13 amino acids. The V end lost 1 base, the J end lost 5 bases, and 7 bases lay between the germline ends. The germline gives CDR1 LNHDA, CDR2 SQIVND (reference sequence). The CDR3 is CASSIGPQDTQYF. Here the CDR3 DNA reads TGTGCCAGTAGTATAGGCCCACAAGATACGCAGTATTTT.

The V gene is TRBV6-1, the J gene TRBJ2-1; D ambiguous. The ends were cut back, 4 bases at V and 2 bases at J, with 15 bases in the middle. This CDR3 comprises 16 residues. Germline V gene data show CDR1 as MNHNS and CDR2 as SASEGT. The CDR3 bases are TGTGCCAGCAGTGTTACAGTGGCCGCTCCCTACAATGAGCAGTTCTTC. Protein product: CASSVTVAAPYNEQFF.